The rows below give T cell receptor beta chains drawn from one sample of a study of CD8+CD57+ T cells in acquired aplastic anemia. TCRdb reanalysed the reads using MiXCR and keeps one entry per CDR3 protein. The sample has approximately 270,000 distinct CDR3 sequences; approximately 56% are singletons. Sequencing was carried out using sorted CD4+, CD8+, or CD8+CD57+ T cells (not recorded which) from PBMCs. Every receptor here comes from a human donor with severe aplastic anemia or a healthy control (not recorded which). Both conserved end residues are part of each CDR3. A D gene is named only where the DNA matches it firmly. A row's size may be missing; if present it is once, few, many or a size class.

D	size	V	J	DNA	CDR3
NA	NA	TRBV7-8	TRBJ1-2	TGTGCCAGCAGCTTAGAGGGCAGCTCGACACTCTATGGCTACACCTTC	CASSLEGSSTLYGYTF
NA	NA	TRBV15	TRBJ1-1	TGTGCCACCAGCAGAGTCGGCAGGGTGAACACTGAAGCTTTCTTT	CATSRVGRVNTEAFF
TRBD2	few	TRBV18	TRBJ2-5	TGTGCCAGCTCACCACGAACTAGCGCCCAAGAGACCCAGTACTTC	CASSPRTSAQETQYF
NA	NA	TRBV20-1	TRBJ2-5	TGCAGTGCTAGACCAGGGAAAGAGACCCAGTACTTC	CSARPGKETQYF
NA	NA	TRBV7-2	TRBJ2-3	TGTGCCAGCAGCTGGAGGCCTAGCACAGATACGCAGTATTTT	CASSWRPSTDTQYF
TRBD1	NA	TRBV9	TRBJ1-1	TGTGCCAGCAGCGCCACAGGGGGCGTTGAAGCTTTCTTT	CASSATGGVEAFF
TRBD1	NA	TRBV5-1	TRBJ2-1	TGCGCCAGCAGCTTGGTAGGGACAGGGGTTAACAATGAGCAGTTCTTC	CASSLVGTGVNNEQFF
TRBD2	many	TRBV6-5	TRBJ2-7	TGTGCCAGCAGACCCCCCGCGCCCGGGGGGGCATACGAGCAGTACTTC	CASRPPAPGGAYEQYF
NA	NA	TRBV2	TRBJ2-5	TGTGCCAGCAGGCGGGGGCAGGGCGCTGAGACCCAGTACTTC	CASRRGQGAETQYF
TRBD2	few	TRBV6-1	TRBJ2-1	TGTGCCAGCAGTGAAAGCGGGGGGTCCTACAATGAGCAGTTCTTC	CASSESGGSYNEQFF
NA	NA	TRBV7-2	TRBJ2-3	TGTGCCAGTAGTACGGGAAGGTCAGATACGCAGTATTTT	CASSTGRSDTQYF
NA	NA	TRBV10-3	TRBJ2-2	TGTGCCATCAGCCACGACAGGCACACCGGGGAGCTGTTTTTT	CAISHDRHTGELFF
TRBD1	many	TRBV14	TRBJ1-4	TGTGCCAGCCCTCCCGGGACAGGGAGACCTCTGGATGAAAAACTGTTTTTT	CASPPGTGRPLDEKLFF
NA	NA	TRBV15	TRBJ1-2	TGTGCCACCAGCAAGGGCGGCGATAACTATGGCTACACCTTC	CATSKGGDNYGYTF
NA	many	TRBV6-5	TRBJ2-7	TGTGCCAGCAGCAATCCCCGCCGCTACTACGAGCAGTACTTC	CASSNPRRYYEQYF
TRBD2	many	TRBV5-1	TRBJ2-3	TGCGCCAGCAGCTTCAGTAGCGGGCCCGCGAATTCGCAGTATTTT	CASSFSSGPANSQYF
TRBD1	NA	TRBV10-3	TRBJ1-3	TGTGCCACATCCAGGGCTAAGACAGGGACCTATAACACCATATATTTT	CATSRAKTGTYNTIYF
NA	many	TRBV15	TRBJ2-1	TGTGCCACCAGCGGAGGGGGGTTGAGTGAGCAGTTCTTC	CATSGGGLSEQFF
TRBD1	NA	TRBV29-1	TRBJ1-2	TGCAGCGTTGATGAGACAGGGATACCCGATGGCTACACCTTC	CSVDETGIPDGYTF
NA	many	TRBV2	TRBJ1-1	TGTGCCAGCAGTCCTGGGGGGGGGCAGACCGAAGCTTTCTTT	CASSPGGGQTEAFF
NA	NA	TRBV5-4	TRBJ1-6	TGTGCCTGCAGCGACCGCAAGGGGCACGGTTCACCCCTCCACTTT	CACSDRKGHGSPLHF
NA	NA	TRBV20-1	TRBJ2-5	TGCAGTGCTAGAGTAGGGATCACCCAAGAGACCCAGTACTTC	CSARVGITQETQYF
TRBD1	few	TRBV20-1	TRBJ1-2	TGCAGTGCTGAGGGACAGGGGAGGTATGGCTACACCTTC	CSAEGQGRYGYTF